The entry that follows covers one T cell receptor beta chain sequence. This sample was taken from a study of blood T cell repertoires in COVID-19. Study in general: Spain, Italy and the United States supplied samples that represented acute and convalescent COVID-19. Nucleic acid was either cDNA or gDNA, and it came from T cells, B-cell-depleted T cells, or PBMCs.

In the authors' workflow: Counts of nucleated cells, estimated from reference gene primer amplification, were obtained. Measured with immunoSEQ multiplex PCR; TCRdb has only the in-frame clones, and not every one. That table furnishes V, J and clone size, whereas the DNA furnished D and trimming. Among 97,000 or so clones listed, about 87% were seen once. The CDR3 has 13 amino acids. The germline V and J ends were trimmed by 0 bases and 6 bases, with 9 bases remaining between them. Germline V lookup: CDR1 SGDLS, CDR2 YYNGEE. Sequenced: peripheral blood. The source is a man aged 50-60 years with active or convalescent COVID-19. The chain employs TRBV9 and TRBJ1-2; possibly TRBD1 for D (6 bases). The CDR3 DNA follows: TGTGCCAGCAGCGTAGAACAGGGTAATGGCTACACCTTC. It codes for CASSVEQGNGYTF. The full variable domain, in which reference TRBV9 and TRBJ1-2 provide the parts outside the CDR3, is DSGVTQTPKHLITATGQRVTLRCSPRSGDLSVYWYQQSLDQGLQFLIQYYNGEERAKGNILERFSAQQFPDLHSELNLSSLELGDSALYFCASSVEQGNGYTFGSGTRLTVV.